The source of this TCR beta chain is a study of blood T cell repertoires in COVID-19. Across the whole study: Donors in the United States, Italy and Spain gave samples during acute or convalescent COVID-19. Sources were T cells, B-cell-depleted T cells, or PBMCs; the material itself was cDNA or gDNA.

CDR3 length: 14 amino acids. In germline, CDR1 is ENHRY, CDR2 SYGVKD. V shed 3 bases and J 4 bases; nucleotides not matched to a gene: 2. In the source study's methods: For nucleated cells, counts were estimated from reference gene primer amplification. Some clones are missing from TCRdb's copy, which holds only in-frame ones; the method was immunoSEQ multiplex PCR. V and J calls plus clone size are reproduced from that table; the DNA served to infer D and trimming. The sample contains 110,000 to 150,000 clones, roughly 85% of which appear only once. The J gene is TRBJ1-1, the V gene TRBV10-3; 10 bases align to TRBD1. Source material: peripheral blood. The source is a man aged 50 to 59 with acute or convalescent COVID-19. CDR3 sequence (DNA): TGTGCCATCAGTGACCGGGACAGGGGCACTGAAGCTTTCTTT. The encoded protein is CAISDRDRGTEAFF.